This T cell receptor (beta chain) was sequenced for a study of blood T cell repertoires in COVID-19. Sequenced by immunoSEQ multiplex PCR; TCRdb stores in-frame clones only, minus some. The table has over 250,000 clones, roughly 80% seen once. Germline V CDR1 and CDR2: SNHLY, FYNNEI. Trimming took off 3 bases at V and 7 bases at J, with 12 bases between the two ends. The CDR3 consists of 13 residues. This sequence was found in a man between 35 and 55 years old who had been exposed to COVID-19. The V gene is TRBV2, the J gene TRBJ1-2, with D tentatively TRBD1 (5 bases). Sequencing was carried out using PBMCs or T cells enriched from blood (not recorded which). The CDR3 here is CASSDRRASGYTF. CDR3 in DNA: TGTGCCAGCAGTGACCGCAGGGCTAGTGGCTACACCTTC.